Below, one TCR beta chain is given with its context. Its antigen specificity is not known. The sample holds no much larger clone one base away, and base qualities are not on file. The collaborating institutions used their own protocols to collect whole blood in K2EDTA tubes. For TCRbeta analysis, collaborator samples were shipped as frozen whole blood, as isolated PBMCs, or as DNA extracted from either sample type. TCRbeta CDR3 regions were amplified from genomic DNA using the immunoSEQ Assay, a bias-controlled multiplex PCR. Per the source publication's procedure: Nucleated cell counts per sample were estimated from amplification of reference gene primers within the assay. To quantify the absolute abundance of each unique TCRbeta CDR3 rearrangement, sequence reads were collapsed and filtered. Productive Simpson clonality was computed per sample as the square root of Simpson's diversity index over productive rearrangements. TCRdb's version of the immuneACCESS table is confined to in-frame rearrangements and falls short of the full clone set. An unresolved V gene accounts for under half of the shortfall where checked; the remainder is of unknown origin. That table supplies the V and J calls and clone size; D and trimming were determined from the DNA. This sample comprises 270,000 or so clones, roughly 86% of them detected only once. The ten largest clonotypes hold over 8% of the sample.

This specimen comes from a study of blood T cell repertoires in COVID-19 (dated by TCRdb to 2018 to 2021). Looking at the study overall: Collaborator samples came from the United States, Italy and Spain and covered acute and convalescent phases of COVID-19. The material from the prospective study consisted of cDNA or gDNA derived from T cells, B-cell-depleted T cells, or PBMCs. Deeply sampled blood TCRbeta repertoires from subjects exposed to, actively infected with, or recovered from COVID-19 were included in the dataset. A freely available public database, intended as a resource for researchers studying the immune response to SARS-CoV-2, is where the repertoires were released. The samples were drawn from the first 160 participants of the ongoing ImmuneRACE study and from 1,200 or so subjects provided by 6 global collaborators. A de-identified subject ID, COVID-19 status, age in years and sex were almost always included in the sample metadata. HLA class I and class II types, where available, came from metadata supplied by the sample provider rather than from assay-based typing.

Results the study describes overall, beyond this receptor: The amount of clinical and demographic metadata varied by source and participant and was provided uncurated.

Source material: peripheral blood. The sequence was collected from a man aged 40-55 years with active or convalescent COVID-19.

The CDR3 has the sequence CASSHADSSYNSPLHF. Read as DNA, the sequence is TGTGCCAGCAGCCACGCGGACAGCTCCTATAATTCACCCCTCCACTTT. The chain employs TRBV16 and TRBJ1-6, with TRBD1 tentatively as D gene (6 bases match). Deletion took 3 bases off V and 0 bases off J, with a span of 9 bases between the germline ends. The germline V gene supplies CDR1 KGHSY and CDR2 FQNENV. Counted from cysteine to phenylalanine, this CDR3 has 16 amino acids. Only CDR3 DNA is held: 48 bases, read in frame from base 1. Here the CDR3 is joined to the reference TRBV16 and TRBJ1-6 genes, and the full variable domain is: GEEVAQTPKHLVRGEGQKAKLYCAPIKGHSYVFWYQQVLKNEFKFLISFQNENVFDETGMPKERFSAKCLPNSPCSLEIQATKLEDSAVYFCASSHADSSYNSPLHFGNGTRLTVT.